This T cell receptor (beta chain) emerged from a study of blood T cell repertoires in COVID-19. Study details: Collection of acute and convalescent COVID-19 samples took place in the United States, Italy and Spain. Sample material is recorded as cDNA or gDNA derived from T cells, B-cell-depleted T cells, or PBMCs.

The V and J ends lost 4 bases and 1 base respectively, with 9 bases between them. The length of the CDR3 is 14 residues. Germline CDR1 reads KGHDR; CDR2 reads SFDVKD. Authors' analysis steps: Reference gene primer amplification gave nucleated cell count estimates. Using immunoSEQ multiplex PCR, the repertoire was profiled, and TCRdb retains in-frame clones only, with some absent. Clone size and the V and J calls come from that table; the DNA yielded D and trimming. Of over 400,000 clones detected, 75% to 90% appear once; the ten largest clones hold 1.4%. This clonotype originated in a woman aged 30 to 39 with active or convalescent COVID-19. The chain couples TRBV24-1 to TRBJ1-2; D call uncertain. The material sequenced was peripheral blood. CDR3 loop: CATSDRDHNYGYTF. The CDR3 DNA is TGTGCCACCAGTGACCGGGATCATAACTATGGCTACACCTTC.